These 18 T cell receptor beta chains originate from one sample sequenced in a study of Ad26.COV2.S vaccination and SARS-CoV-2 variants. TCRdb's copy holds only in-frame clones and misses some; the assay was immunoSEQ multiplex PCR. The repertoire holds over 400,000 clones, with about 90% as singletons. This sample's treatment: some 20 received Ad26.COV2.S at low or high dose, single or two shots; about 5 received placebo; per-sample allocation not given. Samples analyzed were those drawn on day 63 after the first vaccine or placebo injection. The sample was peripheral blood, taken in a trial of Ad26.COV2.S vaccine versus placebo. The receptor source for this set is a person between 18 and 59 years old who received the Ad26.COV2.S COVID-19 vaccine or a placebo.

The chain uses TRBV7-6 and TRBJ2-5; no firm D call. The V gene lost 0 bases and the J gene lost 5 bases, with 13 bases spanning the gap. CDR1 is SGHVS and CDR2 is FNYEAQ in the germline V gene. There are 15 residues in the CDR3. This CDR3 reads CASSLALGSLETQYF. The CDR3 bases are TGTGCCAGCAGCTTAGCTCTCGGCAGCCTCGAGACCCAGTACTTC.

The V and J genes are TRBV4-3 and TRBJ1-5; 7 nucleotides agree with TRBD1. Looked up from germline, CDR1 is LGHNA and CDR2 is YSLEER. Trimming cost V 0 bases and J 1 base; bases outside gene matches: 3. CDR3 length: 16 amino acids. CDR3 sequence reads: CASSQDWDRSNQPQHF. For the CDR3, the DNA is TGCGCCAGCAGCCAAGACTGGGACAGAAGCAATCAGCCCCAGCATTTT.

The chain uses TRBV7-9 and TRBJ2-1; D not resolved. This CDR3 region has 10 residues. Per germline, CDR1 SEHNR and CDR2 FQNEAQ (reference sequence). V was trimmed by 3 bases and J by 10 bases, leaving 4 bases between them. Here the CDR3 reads CASSFSEQFF. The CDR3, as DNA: TGTGCCAGCAGCTTCTCCGAGCAGTTCTTC.

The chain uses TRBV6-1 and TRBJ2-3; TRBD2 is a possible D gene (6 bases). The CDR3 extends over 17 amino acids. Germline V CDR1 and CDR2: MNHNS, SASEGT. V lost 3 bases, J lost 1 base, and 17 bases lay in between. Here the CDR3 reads CASSDPGGRGGTDTQYF. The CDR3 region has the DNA TGTGCCAGCAGTGACCCTGGAGGGAGAGGGGGCACAGATACGCAGTATTTT.

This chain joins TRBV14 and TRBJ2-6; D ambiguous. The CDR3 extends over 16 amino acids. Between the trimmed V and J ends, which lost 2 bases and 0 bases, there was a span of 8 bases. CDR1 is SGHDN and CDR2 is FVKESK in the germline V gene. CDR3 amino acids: CASSQPGSSGANVLTF. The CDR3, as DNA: TGTGCCAGCAGCCAACCCGGTAGCTCTGGGGCCAACGTCCTGACTTTC.

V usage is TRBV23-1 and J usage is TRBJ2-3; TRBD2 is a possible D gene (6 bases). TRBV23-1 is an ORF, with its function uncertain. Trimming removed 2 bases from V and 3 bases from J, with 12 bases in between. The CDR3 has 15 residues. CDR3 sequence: CASSQTGTETDTQYF. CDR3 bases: TGCGCCAGCAGTCAAACCGGGACTGAAACAGATACGCAGTATTTT.

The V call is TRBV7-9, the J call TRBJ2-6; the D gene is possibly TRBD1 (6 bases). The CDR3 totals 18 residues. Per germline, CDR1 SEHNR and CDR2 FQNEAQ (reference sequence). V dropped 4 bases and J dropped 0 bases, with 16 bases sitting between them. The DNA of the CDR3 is TGTGCCAGCAGCTGGAGGCCGGGACACAGCTCTGGGGCCAACGTCCTGACTTTC. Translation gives CASSWRPGHSSGANVLTF.

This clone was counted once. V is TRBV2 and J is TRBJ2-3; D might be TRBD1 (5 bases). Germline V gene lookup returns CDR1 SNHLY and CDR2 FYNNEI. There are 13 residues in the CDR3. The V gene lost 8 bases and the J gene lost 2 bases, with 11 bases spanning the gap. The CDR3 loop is CASDRLNTDTQYF. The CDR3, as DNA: TGTGCCAGCGACAGATTAAACACAGATACGCAGTATTTT.

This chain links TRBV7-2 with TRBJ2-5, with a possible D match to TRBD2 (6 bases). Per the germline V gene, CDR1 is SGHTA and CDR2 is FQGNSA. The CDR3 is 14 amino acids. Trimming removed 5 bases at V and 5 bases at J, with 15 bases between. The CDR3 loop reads CASSRDLLWETQYF. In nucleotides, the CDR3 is TGTGCCAGCAGCCGGGACTTGTTATGGGAGACCCAGTACTTC.

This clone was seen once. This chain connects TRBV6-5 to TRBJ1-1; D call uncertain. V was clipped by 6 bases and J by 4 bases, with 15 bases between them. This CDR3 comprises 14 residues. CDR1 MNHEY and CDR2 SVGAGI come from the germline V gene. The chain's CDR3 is CASSSNRGGTEAFF. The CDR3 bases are TGTGCCAGCAGCTCAAACCGGGGAGGCACTGAAGCTTTCTTT.

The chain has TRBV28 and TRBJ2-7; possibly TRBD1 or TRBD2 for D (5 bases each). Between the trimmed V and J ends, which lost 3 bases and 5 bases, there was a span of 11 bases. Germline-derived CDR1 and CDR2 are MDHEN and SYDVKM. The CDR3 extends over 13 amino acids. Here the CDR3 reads CASSLGPHDEQYF. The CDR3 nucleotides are TGTGCCAGCAGTTTGGGACCCCATGACGAGCAGTACTTC.

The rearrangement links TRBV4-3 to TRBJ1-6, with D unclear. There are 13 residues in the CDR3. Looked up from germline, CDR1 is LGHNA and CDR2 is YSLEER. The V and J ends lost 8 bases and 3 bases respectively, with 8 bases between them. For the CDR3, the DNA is TGCGCCAGCGCTTTAGACTATAATTCACCCCTCCACTTT. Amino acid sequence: CASALDYNSPLHF.

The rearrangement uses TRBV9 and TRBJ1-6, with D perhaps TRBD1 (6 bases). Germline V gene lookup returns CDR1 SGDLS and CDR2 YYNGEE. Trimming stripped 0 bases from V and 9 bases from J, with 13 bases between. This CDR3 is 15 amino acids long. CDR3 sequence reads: CASSVDGQRSSPLHF. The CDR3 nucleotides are TGTGCCAGCAGCGTAGACGGACAGAGAAGTTCACCCCTCCACTTT.

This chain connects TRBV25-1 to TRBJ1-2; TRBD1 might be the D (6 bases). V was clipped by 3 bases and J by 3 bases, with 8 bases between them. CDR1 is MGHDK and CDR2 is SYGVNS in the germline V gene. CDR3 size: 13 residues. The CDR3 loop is CASSEGADYGYTF. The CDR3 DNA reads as TGTGCCAGCAGTGAGGGGGCAGACTATGGCTACACCTTC.

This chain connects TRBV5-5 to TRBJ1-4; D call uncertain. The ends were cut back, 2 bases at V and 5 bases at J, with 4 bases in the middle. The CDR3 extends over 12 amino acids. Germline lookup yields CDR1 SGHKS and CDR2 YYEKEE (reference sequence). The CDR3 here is CASSFMNEKLFF. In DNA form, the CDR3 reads TGTGCCAGCAGCTTTATGAATGAAAAACTGTTTTTT.

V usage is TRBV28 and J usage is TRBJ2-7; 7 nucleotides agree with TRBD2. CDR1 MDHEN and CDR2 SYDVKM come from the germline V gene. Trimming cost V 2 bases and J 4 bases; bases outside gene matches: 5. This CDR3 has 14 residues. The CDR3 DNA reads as TGTGCCAGCAGTTTAGGGGCGGGAGCGTACGAGCAGTACTTC. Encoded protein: CASSLGAGAYEQYF.

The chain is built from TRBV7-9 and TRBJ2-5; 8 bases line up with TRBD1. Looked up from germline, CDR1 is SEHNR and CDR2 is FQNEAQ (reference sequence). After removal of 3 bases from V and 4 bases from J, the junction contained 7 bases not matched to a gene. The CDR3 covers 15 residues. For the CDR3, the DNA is TGTGCCAGCAGCTTGCTCAGGGGGCGCGGAGAGACCCAGTACTTC. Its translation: CASSLLRGRGETQYF.

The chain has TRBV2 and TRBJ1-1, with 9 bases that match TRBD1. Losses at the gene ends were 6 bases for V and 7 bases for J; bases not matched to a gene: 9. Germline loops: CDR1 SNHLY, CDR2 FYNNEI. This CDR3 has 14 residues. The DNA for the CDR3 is TGTGCCAGCAGCCCTGGGACAGGGTTCGTTGAAGCTTTCTTT. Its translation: CASSPGTGFVEAFF.